Below, 26 T cell receptor beta chains from the same sample are listed, as sequenced in a study of T cell repertoires in cytomegalovirus infection. TCRdb processed the reads anew with MiXCR; each CDR3 protein has one entry. Seen here are about 920,000 distinct CDR3 sequences, 31% observed once, and the top ten hold roughly an eighth. No antigen has been identified for these receptors. The input for sequencing was cultured CD8+ T cells from PBMCs, taken from culture after CMV antigen stimulation. All receptors come from a human donor in good health (CMV status not recorded). Some clones in this sample may be carry-over from other donors' samples.

V gene TRBV10-3 combines with J gene TRBJ2-2; D is ambiguous. Germline lookup yields CDR1 ENHRY and CDR2 SYGVKD. V gave up 3 bases and J gave up 7 bases, with 6 bases separating them. The CDR3 covers 12 residues. The CDR3 DNA follows: TGTGCCATCAGTGATCTGGGCGGGGAGCTGTTTTTT. It is translated as CAISDLGGELFF.

This chain uses TRBV28 with TRBJ2-2, with a tentative D call TRBD2 (6 bases). CDR1 is MDHEN and CDR2 is SYDVKM in the germline V gene. The CDR3 consists of 17 residues. V lost 3 bases and J lost 0, with 14 bases in between. The CDR3 DNA reads TGTGCCAGCAGTTTCGGCGGTTGGGGGGCGAACACCGGGGAGCTGTTTTTT. Its translation is CASSFGGWGANTGELFF.

J is TRBJ1-5 and V is TRBV12-5; D possibly corresponds to TRBD1 (5 bases). Germline V lookup: CDR1 LGHNT, CDR2 FRNRAP. The CDR3 has 13 amino acids. Trimming left V 5 bases short and J 5 bases short, with 10 bases between. The CDR3 DNA reads TGTGCTAGTGGTATGGGACCGGATCAGCCCCAGCATTTT. Protein: CASGMGPDQPQHF.

This clonotype showed up just a few times. This sequence joins TRBV27 and TRBJ2-1; unclear D gene. The V gene's germline CDR1 is MNHEY and CDR2 SMNVEV (reference sequence). With 4 bases removed from V and 4 bases from J, the gap between germline ends came to 11 bases. CDR3 length: 14 amino acids. DNA for the CDR3: TGTGCCAGCAGTTCATGGACCACTTACAATGAGCAGTTCTTC. Residues: CASSSWTTYNEQFF.

Here the CDR3 reads CASSPTGIVGDQPQHF. The CDR3 nucleotides are TGTGCCAGCTCACCAACAGGGATCGTTGGCGATCAGCCCCAGCATTTT. This chain uses TRBV18 with TRBJ1-5; weak D call: TRBD1 (6 bases). CDR3 size: 16 residues. Germline CDR1 is KGHSH and CDR2 is LQKENI. V was clipped by 2 bases and J by 5 bases, with 16 bases between them.

This clonotype was recorded at least ten times. The chain is built from TRBV7-8 and TRBJ2-3; D perhaps matches TRBD1 (6 bases). Germline CDR1 is SGHVS and CDR2 is FQNEAQ. CDR3 length: 13 residues. Trimming cost V 5 bases and J 2 bases, with 8 bases left between them. The CDR3 region is CASSRDITDTQYF. In nucleotides, the CDR3 is TGTGCCAGCAGCAGGGACATCACAGATACGCAGTATTTT.

The chain uses TRBV12-5 and TRBJ1-2; TRBD1 matches at 8 bases. Germline lookup yields CDR1 LGHNT and CDR2 FRNRAP. Trimming at V came to 3 bases and at J to 5 bases, leaving 5 bases not matched to a gene. This CDR3 spans 14 amino acids. CDR3 region: CASGFPGGWYGYTF. CDR3 DNA: TGTGCTAGTGGTTTCCCAGGGGGCTGGTATGGCTACACCTTC.

The sample holds a few counts of this clonotype. The chain joins TRBV7-8 to TRBJ2-7, with D possibly called TRBD1 or TRBD2 (6 bases each). Germline CDR1 reads SGHVS; CDR2 reads FQNEAQ. Deletions cut 10 bases from V and 5 bases from J, with 12 bases between. The CDR3 contains 11 residues. This chain's CDR3 is CATRRGDEQYV. CDR3 in DNA: TGTGCCACCCGGAGGGGGGACGAGCAGTACGTC.

The gene calls are TRBV11-2 and TRBJ2-3; D tentatively fits TRBD1 or TRBD2 (5 bases each). Germline V gene data show CDR1 as SGHAT and CDR2 as FQNNGV. CDR3 length: 16 amino acids. The ends were cut back, 6 bases at V and 4 bases at J, with 20 bases in the middle. CDR3: CASRPTGTASPDTQYF. Written as DNA, the CDR3 is TGTGCCAGCAGGCCTACCGGGACCGCAAGCCCAGATACGCAGTATTTT.

This clonotype was detected a few times. V usage is TRBV19 and J usage is TRBJ2-7, with a weak D call TRBD1 (6 bases). V lost 8 bases and J lost 6, with 14 bases in between. CDR3 length: 12 residues. Germline CDR1 reads LNHDA; CDR2 reads SQIVND (reference sequence). CDR3 nucleotide sequence: TGTGCCAGTGACGGGACATCGGGCGAGCAGTACTTC. It codes for CASDGTSGEQYF.

This clonotype came up many times. The chain recombines TRBV7-6 with TRBJ2-4, with D uncertain. Trimming took off 5 bases at V and 0 bases at J, with 8 bases between the two ends. This CDR3 is built from 14 residues. The V gene's germline CDR1 is SGHVS and CDR2 FNYEAQ. CDR3 residues: CASSPDLAKNIQYF. The DNA of the CDR3 is TGTGCCAGCAGCCCGGACCTAGCCAAAAACATTCAGTACTTC.

This sequence joins TRBV20-1 and TRBJ2-3; 9 bases align to TRBD2. With 2 bases clipped from V and 3 bases from J, the junction kept 6 bases outside the gene matches. Germline-derived CDR1 and CDR2 are DFQATT and SNEGSKA (reference sequence). The CDR3 has 15 residues. CDR3 in DNA: TGCAGTGCTAGACCCCTAGCGGGGTTTACAGATACGCAGTATTTT. It encodes CSARPLAGFTDTQYF.

In this sample, this clonotype turned up a few times. The rearrangement joins TRBV11-2 to TRBJ2-5; 9 nucleotides align to TRBD1. V was clipped by 1 base and J by 2 bases; unmatched bases: 2. The germline gives CDR1 SGHAT, CDR2 FQNNGV. The CDR3 spans 15 residues. CDR3 in amino acids: CASSLGDRVQETQYF. The CDR3 nucleotides are TGTGCCAGCAGCTTAGGGGACAGGGTTCAAGAGACCCAGTACTTC.

This clonotype has more than one count but fewer than ten. V and J are TRBV27 and TRBJ1-1; TRBD1 might be the D (5 bases). The CDR3 has 14 residues. V gave up 10 bases and J gave up 0 bases, with 15 bases separating them. CDR1 and CDR2 (germline): MNHEY, SMNVEV (reference sequence). Here the CDR3 reads CATGRGALNTEAFF. DNA of the CDR3: TGTGCCACGGGAAGAGGGGCCCTGAACACTGAAGCTTTCTTT.

The rearrangement uses TRBV19 and TRBJ1-1; D may be TRBD1 (6 bases). The CDR3 has 16 amino acids. With 6 bases removed from V and 5 bases from J, the gap between germline ends came to 22 bases. The germline V gene encodes CDR1 LNHDA and CDR2 SQIVND (reference sequence). The CDR3 DNA is TGTGCCAGTAGCCCTTACAGGGACCAAATCAAAACTGAAGCTTTCTTT. Residues: CASSPYRDQIKTEAFF.

The chain employs TRBV5-1 and TRBJ2-3, with 7 bases identical to TRBD2. V shed 4 bases, J shed 2 bases, and the junction held 7 bases outside the gene matches. Looked up from germline, CDR1 is SGHRS and CDR2 is YFSETQ. The CDR3 has 15 residues. Here the CDR3 reads CASSLLAVLTDTQYF. In nucleotides, the CDR3 is TGCGCCAGCAGCCTCCTAGCGGTTCTCACAGATACGCAGTATTTT. Together with reference TRBV5-1 and TRBJ2-3, the CDR3 gives the full variable domain: KAGVTQTPRYLIKTRGQQVTLSCSPISGHRSVSWYQQTPGQGLQFLFEYFSETQRNKGNFPGRFSGRQFSNSRSEMNVSTLELGDSALYLCASSLLAVLTDTQYFGPGTRLTVL.

This chain joins TRBV6-2 or TRBV6-3 and TRBJ2-7; either TRBD1 or TRBD2 may fit D (5 bases each). In germline, CDR1 is MNHEY, CDR2 SVGEGT. Trimming stripped 5 bases from V and 0 bases from J, with 11 bases between. The CDR3 loop spans 14 amino acids. CDR3 nucleotides: TGTGCCAGCAGTCCGGGACGGATCTCCTACGAGCAGTACGTC. Translation gives CASSPGRISYEQYV.

This clonotype was found a few times. The chain uses TRBV4-3 and TRBJ2-1, with 13 bases identical to TRBD2. Germline assignment: CDR1 LGHNA and CDR2 YSLEER. Germline trimming cut 0 bases from V and 8 bases from J; bases unmatched to any gene: 10. The CDR3 is 18 residues long. This chain's CDR3 is CASSQDPTSGGAWDEQFF. The CDR3 region has the DNA TGCGCCAGCAGCCAAGATCCCACTAGCGGGGGGGCTTGGGATGAGCAGTTCTTC.

The CDR3 region is CASSATGGRGTEAFF. The CDR3 DNA reads as TGTGCCAGCAGTGCGACAGGGGGACGAGGCACTGAAGCTTTCTTT. The V call is TRBV27, the J call TRBJ1-1; 9 bases are a match to TRBD1. After removal of 5 bases from V and 4 bases from J, the junction contained 8 bases not matched to a gene. CDR3 length: 15 residues. Germline lookup yields CDR1 MNHEY and CDR2 SMNVEV (reference sequence).

V usage is TRBV11-2 and J usage is TRBJ2-5; D is unclear. Germline CDR1 SGHAT, CDR2 FQNNGV. The CDR3 has 15 amino acids. Trimming removed 5 bases from V and 4 bases from J, with 17 bases in between. This chain's CDR3 is CASSLLGWAAETQYF. CDR3 sequence (DNA): TGTGCCAGCAGCCTCCTTGGTTGGGCCGCAGAGACCCAGTACTTC.

The V and J genes are TRBV7-9 and TRBJ2-5; no reliable D call. The germline V and J ends were trimmed by 3 bases and 0 bases, with 8 bases remaining between them. The length of the CDR3 is 14 residues. From germline, CDR1 is SEHNR and CDR2 FQNEAQ (reference sequence). CDR3 loop: CASSFHGNQETQYF. The CDR3 region has the DNA TGTGCCAGCAGCTTCCACGGCAACCAAGAGACCCAGTACTTC. Variable domain in full (rest from reference TRBV7-9 and TRBJ2-5): DTGVSQNPRHKITKRGQNVTFRCDPISEHNRLYWYRQTLGQGPEFLTYFQNEAQLEKSRLLSDRFSAERPKGSFSTLEIQRTEQGDSAMYLCASSFHGNQETQYFGPGTRLLVL.

The rearrangement uses TRBV6-2 or TRBV6-3 and TRBJ1-2; the match to TRBD1 covers 9 bases. The V and J ends lost 6 bases and 8 bases, in that order; junction bases with no gene match: 13. The CDR3 length is 15 residues. Per germline, CDR1 MNHEY and CDR2 SVGEGT. The CDR3 reads CASRHPTGGLSGYTF. The CDR3, as DNA: TGTGCCAGCAGACACCCGACAGGGGGTCTGAGCGGCTACACCTTC.

This clonotype was picked up a small number of times. The chain is built from TRBV6-8 and TRBJ1-1; D is uncertain. This CDR3 comprises 13 residues. Looked up from germline, CDR1 is MNHGY and CDR2 is SAAAGT. Trimming left V 3 bases short and J 4 bases short, with 9 bases between. The CDR3 loop is CASSYNWFTEAFF. In DNA, the CDR3 is TGTGCCAGCAGTTATAACTGGTTCACTGAAGCTTTCTTT.

This chain uses TRBV7-8 with TRBJ2-5; D is tentatively TRBD1 or TRBD2 (7 bases each). Germline loops: CDR1 SGHVS, CDR2 FQNEAQ. The CDR3 is made up of 15 amino acids. The germline V and J ends were trimmed by 1 base and 3 bases, with 12 bases remaining between them. This chain's CDR3 is CASSLDPGGEETQYF. The CDR3 DNA is TGTGCCAGCAGCTTAGATCCAGGGGGGGAAGAGACCCAGTACTTC.

Only a few counts were recorded for this clonotype. V gene TRBV5-1 combines with J gene TRBJ2-1; TRBD2 aligns across 10 bases. J lost 8 bases, V lost 7 bases, and 15 bases had no gene match. Looked up from germline, CDR1 is SGHRS and CDR2 is YFSETQ. This CDR3 has 16 residues. The CDR3 region is CASGTRLAGVGDEQFF. The CDR3 coding sequence is TGCGCCAGCGGTACCCGCCTAGCGGGGGTTGGCGATGAGCAGTTCTTC. Complete variable domain (other parts from reference TRBV5-1 and TRBJ2-1): KAGVTQTPRYLIKTRGQQVTLSCSPISGHRSVSWYQQTPGQGLQFLFEYFSETQRNKGNFPGRFSGRQFSNSRSEMNVSTLELGDSALYLCASGTRLAGVGDEQFFGPGTRLTVL.

The chain recombines TRBV4-1 with TRBJ2-1, with 8 bases lining up with TRBD2. Germline CDR1 reads MGHRA; CDR2 reads YSYEKL. The CDR3 totals 18 residues. J gave up 8 bases and V 4 bases, and 19 bases lay outside the gene matches. The chain's CDR3 is CASSLRGTSSRSPDEQFF. CDR3 sequence (DNA): TGCGCCAGCAGCCTCCGAGGGACTAGTTCAAGGAGTCCCGATGAGCAGTTCTTC.